The 20 T cell receptor beta chains presented below share a single source sample, sequenced in a study of blood T cell repertoires in COVID-19. This table comes from immunoSEQ multiplex PCR, and its TCRdb copy is limited to in-frame clones, with some not included. The data hold roughly 500,000 clones, with over 75% observed a single time. Input material: PBMCs or T cells enriched from blood (not recorded which). The receptors derive from a woman in her thirties or forties who had recovered from COVID-19.

This clone was seen once. This rearrangement joins TRBV19 to TRBJ2-2, with 8 nucleotides matching TRBD1. The CDR3 covers 14 residues. Germline V CDR1 and CDR2: LNHDA, SQIVND (reference sequence). V was clipped by 6 bases and J by 7 bases; unmatched bases: 7. CDR3 DNA sequence: TGTGCCAGTAGAAACCAGGGGGCGGGCGGGGAGCTGTTTTTT. It yields the protein CASRNQGAGGELFF.

V is TRBV7-8 and J is TRBJ1-5; D gene uncertain. The CDR3 covers 13 residues. Between the trimmed V and J ends, which lost 6 bases and 5 bases, there was a span of 11 bases. In germline, CDR1 is SGHVS, CDR2 FQNEAQ. CDR3 amino acids: CASSPTVDQPQHF. The DNA of the CDR3 is TGTGCCAGCAGTCCAACAGTCGATCAGCCCCAGCATTTT.

This clone has only one observation. The chain has TRBV5-6 and TRBJ1-5; D is uncertain. The CDR3 has 13 residues. Germline V gene lookup returns CDR1 SGHDT and CDR2 YYEEEE. Between the trimmed V and J ends, which lost 4 bases and 4 bases, there was a span of 9 bases. DNA of the CDR3: TGTGCCAGCAGCATCGGACTTAATCAGCCCCAGCATTTT. This encodes CASSIGLNQPQHF.

This clone is medium-sized in the sample. V usage is TRBV30 and J usage is TRBJ1-1; perhaps TRBD1 as D (5 bases). The CDR3 has 13 residues. V lost 0 bases to trimming and J lost 2 bases, with 7 bases between them. CDR1 is GTSNPN, CDR2 SVGIG, per germline (reference sequence). CDR3 nucleotide sequence: TGTGCCTGGAGTGTACAGGCAAACACTGAAGCTTTCTTT. Protein sequence: CAWSVQANTEAFF.

The chain combines TRBV7-9 with TRBJ1-6; the match to TRBD1 covers 10 bases. J lost 8 bases, V lost 5 bases, and 6 bases had no gene match. The length of the CDR3 is 15 residues. Germline values: CDR1 SEHNR, CDR2 FQNEAQ (reference sequence). CDR3 in amino acids: CASSAWTGGDSPLHF. The CDR3, as DNA: TGTGCCAGCAGCGCCTGGACAGGGGGGGATTCACCCCTCCACTTT.

The CDR3: CASSPRGGGTIYF. CDR3 DNA: TGTGCCAGCAGCCCCCGCGGGGGCGGCACCATATATTTT. V usage is TRBV7-8 and J usage is TRBJ1-3; D might be TRBD1 (6 bases). Trimming took off 5 bases at V and 9 bases at J, with 14 bases between the two ends. CDR3 length: 13 residues. CDR1 and CDR2 from the germline V gene are SGHVS and FQNEAQ.

J is TRBJ2-2 and V is TRBV11-2, with 14 bases aligning to TRBD2. The CDR3 consists of 17 residues. The trim removed 6 bases at V and 0 bases at J, leaving 3 bases unmatched. Germline loops: CDR1 SGHAT, CDR2 FQNNGV. CDR3 DNA sequence: TGTGCCAGCAGGGTGACTAGCGGGAGGGCGAACACCGGGGAGCTGTTTTTT. Translated: CASRVTSGRANTGELFF.

V and J are TRBV5-1 and TRBJ2-7; TRBD2 aligns across 7 bases. Germline values: CDR1 SGHRS, CDR2 YFSETQ. Trimming removed 0 bases from V and 2 bases from J; junction bases left unmatched: 8. The CDR3 sequence is 16 residues long. The CDR3 reads CASSLAMASGAYEQYF. CDR3 DNA sequence: TGCGCCAGCAGCTTGGCTATGGCTAGCGGTGCCTACGAGCAGTACTTC.

The chain carries TRBV5-5 and TRBJ2-7; D is perhaps TRBD1 (5 bases). V gave up 1 base and J gave up 6 bases, with 14 bases separating them. The CDR3 covers 14 residues. Germline CDR1 reads SGHKS; CDR2 reads YYEKEE (reference sequence). Written as DNA, the CDR3 is TGTGCCAGCAGCTTGTTCCGACAGTTTCGCGAGCAGTACTTC. This encodes CASSLFRQFREQYF.

In its sample, this clone was seen a few times. Other DNA variants within this sample encode the same CDR3. The CDR3 loop reads CAWSGTYDQPQHF. DNA of the CDR3: TGTGCCTGGAGTGGGACATACGATCAGCCCCAGCATTTT. The V call is TRBV30, the J call TRBJ1-5, with D tentatively TRBD1 (5 bases). CDR1 and CDR2 (germline): GTSNPN, SVGIG (reference sequence). V lost 1 base to trimming and J lost 5 bases, with 9 bases between them. The CDR3 is 13 residues long.

J is TRBJ1-2 and V is TRBV12-5; maybe TRBD1 (5 bases). The CDR3 spans 15 residues. The ends were cut back, 5 bases at V and 6 bases at J, with 19 bases in the middle. Germline CDR1 LGHNT, CDR2 FRNRAP. The CDR3 DNA reads TGTGCTAGTGGTCCCCAAACCCAGGGTAGAGATGGCTACACCTTC. Its translation: CASGPQTQGRDGYTF.

The chain joins TRBV15 to TRBJ2-7; TRBD2 aligns across 9 bases. V dropped 3 bases and J dropped 0; count of bases not matched to a gene: 6. The CDR3 covers 16 residues. The germline gives CDR1 LNHNV, CDR2 YYDKDF (reference sequence). As DNA, the CDR3 is TGTGCCACCAGCAGTTCCCTAGCGGGGAGCTCCTACGAGCAGTACTTC. Amino acids: CATSSSLAGSSYEQYF.

The rearrangement joins TRBV11-3 to TRBJ1-1, with 9 bases lining up with TRBD1. This CDR3 is built from 12 residues. Per germline, CDR1 SGHNT and CDR2 YENEEA. The V gene end was trimmed by 6 bases and the J gene end by 5 bases; junction bases not matched to a gene: 1. The CDR3 DNA reads as TGTGCCAGCAGGACAGGGGGGACTGAAGCTTTCTTT. Residues: CASRTGGTEAFF.

The rearrangement links TRBV4-3 to TRBJ2-1; D possibly corresponds to TRBD2 (5 bases). V was clipped by 5 bases and J by 0 bases, with 11 bases between them. This CDR3 contains 15 residues. The germline CDR1 and CDR2 sequences are LGHNA and YSLEER. CDR3 sequence (DNA): TGCGCCAGCAGCTACGTCGGGAACTCCTACAATGAGCAGTTCTTC. It yields the protein CASSYVGNSYNEQFF.

The rearrangement uses TRBV7-2 and TRBJ2-7; 7 bases match TRBD1. V shed 5 bases and J 3 bases; nucleotides not matched to a gene: 4. This CDR3 comprises 13 residues. The germline gives CDR1 SGHTA, CDR2 FQGNSA. The CDR3 sequence is CASSPDRVYEQYF. Here the CDR3 DNA reads TGTGCCAGCAGCCCCGACAGGGTCTACGAGCAGTACTTC. Full variable domain (remainder filled in from reference TRBV7-2 and TRBJ2-7): GAGVSQSPSNKVTEKGKDVELRCDPISGHTALYWYRQSLGQGLEFLIYFQGNSAPDKSGLPSDRFSAERTGGSVSTLTIQRTQQEDSAVYLCASSPDRVYEQYFGPGTRLTVT.

The chain carries TRBV10-1 and TRBJ2-3; a weak D match, TRBD2 (5 bases). There are 19 residues in the CDR3. Germline V gene lookup returns CDR1 WNHNN and CDR2 SYGVQD (reference sequence). The ends were cut back, 4 bases at V and 2 bases at J, with 25 bases in the middle. The CDR3 nucleotides are TGCGCCAGCAGTGGACCCCTCCGGGGTGAAGACCACTACACAGATACGCAGTATTTT. Protein sequence: CASSGPLRGEDHYTDTQYF.

The CDR3 region is CASSLGEGGGETQYF. The CDR3 coding sequence is TGCGCCAGCAGCTTGGGGGAGGGAGGAGGAGAGACCCAGTACTTC. V is TRBV5-1 and J is TRBJ2-5; 7 positions agree with TRBD2. V shed 0 bases, J shed 4 bases, and the junction held 6 bases outside the gene matches. CDR3 length: 15 amino acids. Germline CDR1 is SGHRS and CDR2 is YFSETQ.

The gene calls are TRBV29-1 and TRBJ2-3; 9 nucleotides agree with TRBD1. The germline V gene encodes CDR1 SQVTM and CDR2 ANQGSEA. The junction had 10 bases not matched to a gene; V was cut back by 4 bases and J by 2 bases. The CDR3 has 16 residues. The CDR3 spells CSVGRTGVPFTDTQYF. The CDR3 DNA sequence: TGCAGCGTTGGGAGGACAGGGGTCCCATTCACAGATACGCAGTATTTT.

This clone was observed a single time. This chain joins TRBV9 and TRBJ1-3, with D possibly being TRBD1 (6 bases). The germline V gene encodes CDR1 SGDLS and CDR2 YYNGEE. V was trimmed by 0 bases and J by 9 bases, leaving 7 bases between them. The CDR3 consists of 12 residues. CDR3 region: CASSVGGGTIYF. The CDR3 DNA follows: TGTGCCAGCAGCGTAGGAGGGGGCACCATATATTTT. Based on the CDR3 plus reference TRBV9 and TRBJ1-3, the full variable domain is DSGVTQTPKHLITATGQRVTLRCSPRSGDLSVYWYQQSLDQGLQFLIQYYNGEERAKGNILERFSAQQFPDLHSELNLSSLELGDSALYFCASSVGGGTIYFGEGSWLTVV.

In DNA form, the CDR3 reads TGCGCCAGCAGCATGGACAGGGGGCAGACTGAAGCTTTCTTT. Translating it yields CASSMDRGQTEAFF. The rearrangement uses TRBV5-1 and TRBJ1-1; 11 bases are shared with TRBD1. The V segment lost 4 bases and the J segment 5 bases; nucleotides outside the gene matches: 4. The V gene's germline CDR1 is SGHRS and CDR2 YFSETQ. There are 14 residues in the CDR3.